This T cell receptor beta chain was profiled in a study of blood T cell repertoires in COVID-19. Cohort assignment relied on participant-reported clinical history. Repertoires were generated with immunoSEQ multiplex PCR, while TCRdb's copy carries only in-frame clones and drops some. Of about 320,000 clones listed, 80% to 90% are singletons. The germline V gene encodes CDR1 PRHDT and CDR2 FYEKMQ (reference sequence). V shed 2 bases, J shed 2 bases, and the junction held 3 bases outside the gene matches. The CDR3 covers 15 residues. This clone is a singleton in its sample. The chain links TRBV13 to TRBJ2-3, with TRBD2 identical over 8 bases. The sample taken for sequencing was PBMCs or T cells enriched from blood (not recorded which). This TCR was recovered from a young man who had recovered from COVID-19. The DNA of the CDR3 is TGTGCCAGCAGCTTAACGGGGGGGGTCACAGATACGCAGTATTTT. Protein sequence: CASSLTGGVTDTQYF.